This TCR beta chain is drawn from a study of human T cells and chemical hapten exposure. Study-level information: A mostly female patient group had alopecia areata, totalis or universalis.

V was clipped by 1 base and J by 5 bases, with 4 bases between them. Per the germline V gene, CDR1 is LNHNV and CDR2 is YYDKDF (reference sequence). CDR3 length: 12 amino acids. General study results and limits: Expanded TCRs grouped into significantly more large CDR3 similarity clusters than controls produced. TCRs exceeding a frequency of 1 in 1000 stayed unchanged under DPC sensitization.

In the authors' workflow: Sample TCR totals centred on a median of around 92,000, ranging roughly 23,224 to 690,600. TCRdb reanalysed the RACE reads using MiXCR and keeps one entry per CDR3 protein. TCRdb, not the authors, supplied the V and J calls. The sample has approximately 84,000 distinct CDR3 sequences, around 9.6% seen once; the top ten hold roughly 2.3%. Time point in this sample: patch test 2, 6 weeks after DPC sensitization. Documented treatment: therapeutic diphenylcyclopropenone sensitization with weekly scalp DPC. This clonotype was seen a handful of times. The antigen remains unidentified.

The sequence was obtained from a woman aged 25 to 45 with alopecia areata. Some clones in this sample may be carry-over from other donors' samples. The specimen was whole blood, collected in connection with sensitization to the hapten diphenylcyclopropenone (DPC). The J gene is TRBJ2-3, the V gene TRBV15, with D hard to call. The CDR3 bases are TGTGCCACCAGCAGAGGTGTAGATACGCAGTATTTT. This translates into CATSRGVDTQYF.